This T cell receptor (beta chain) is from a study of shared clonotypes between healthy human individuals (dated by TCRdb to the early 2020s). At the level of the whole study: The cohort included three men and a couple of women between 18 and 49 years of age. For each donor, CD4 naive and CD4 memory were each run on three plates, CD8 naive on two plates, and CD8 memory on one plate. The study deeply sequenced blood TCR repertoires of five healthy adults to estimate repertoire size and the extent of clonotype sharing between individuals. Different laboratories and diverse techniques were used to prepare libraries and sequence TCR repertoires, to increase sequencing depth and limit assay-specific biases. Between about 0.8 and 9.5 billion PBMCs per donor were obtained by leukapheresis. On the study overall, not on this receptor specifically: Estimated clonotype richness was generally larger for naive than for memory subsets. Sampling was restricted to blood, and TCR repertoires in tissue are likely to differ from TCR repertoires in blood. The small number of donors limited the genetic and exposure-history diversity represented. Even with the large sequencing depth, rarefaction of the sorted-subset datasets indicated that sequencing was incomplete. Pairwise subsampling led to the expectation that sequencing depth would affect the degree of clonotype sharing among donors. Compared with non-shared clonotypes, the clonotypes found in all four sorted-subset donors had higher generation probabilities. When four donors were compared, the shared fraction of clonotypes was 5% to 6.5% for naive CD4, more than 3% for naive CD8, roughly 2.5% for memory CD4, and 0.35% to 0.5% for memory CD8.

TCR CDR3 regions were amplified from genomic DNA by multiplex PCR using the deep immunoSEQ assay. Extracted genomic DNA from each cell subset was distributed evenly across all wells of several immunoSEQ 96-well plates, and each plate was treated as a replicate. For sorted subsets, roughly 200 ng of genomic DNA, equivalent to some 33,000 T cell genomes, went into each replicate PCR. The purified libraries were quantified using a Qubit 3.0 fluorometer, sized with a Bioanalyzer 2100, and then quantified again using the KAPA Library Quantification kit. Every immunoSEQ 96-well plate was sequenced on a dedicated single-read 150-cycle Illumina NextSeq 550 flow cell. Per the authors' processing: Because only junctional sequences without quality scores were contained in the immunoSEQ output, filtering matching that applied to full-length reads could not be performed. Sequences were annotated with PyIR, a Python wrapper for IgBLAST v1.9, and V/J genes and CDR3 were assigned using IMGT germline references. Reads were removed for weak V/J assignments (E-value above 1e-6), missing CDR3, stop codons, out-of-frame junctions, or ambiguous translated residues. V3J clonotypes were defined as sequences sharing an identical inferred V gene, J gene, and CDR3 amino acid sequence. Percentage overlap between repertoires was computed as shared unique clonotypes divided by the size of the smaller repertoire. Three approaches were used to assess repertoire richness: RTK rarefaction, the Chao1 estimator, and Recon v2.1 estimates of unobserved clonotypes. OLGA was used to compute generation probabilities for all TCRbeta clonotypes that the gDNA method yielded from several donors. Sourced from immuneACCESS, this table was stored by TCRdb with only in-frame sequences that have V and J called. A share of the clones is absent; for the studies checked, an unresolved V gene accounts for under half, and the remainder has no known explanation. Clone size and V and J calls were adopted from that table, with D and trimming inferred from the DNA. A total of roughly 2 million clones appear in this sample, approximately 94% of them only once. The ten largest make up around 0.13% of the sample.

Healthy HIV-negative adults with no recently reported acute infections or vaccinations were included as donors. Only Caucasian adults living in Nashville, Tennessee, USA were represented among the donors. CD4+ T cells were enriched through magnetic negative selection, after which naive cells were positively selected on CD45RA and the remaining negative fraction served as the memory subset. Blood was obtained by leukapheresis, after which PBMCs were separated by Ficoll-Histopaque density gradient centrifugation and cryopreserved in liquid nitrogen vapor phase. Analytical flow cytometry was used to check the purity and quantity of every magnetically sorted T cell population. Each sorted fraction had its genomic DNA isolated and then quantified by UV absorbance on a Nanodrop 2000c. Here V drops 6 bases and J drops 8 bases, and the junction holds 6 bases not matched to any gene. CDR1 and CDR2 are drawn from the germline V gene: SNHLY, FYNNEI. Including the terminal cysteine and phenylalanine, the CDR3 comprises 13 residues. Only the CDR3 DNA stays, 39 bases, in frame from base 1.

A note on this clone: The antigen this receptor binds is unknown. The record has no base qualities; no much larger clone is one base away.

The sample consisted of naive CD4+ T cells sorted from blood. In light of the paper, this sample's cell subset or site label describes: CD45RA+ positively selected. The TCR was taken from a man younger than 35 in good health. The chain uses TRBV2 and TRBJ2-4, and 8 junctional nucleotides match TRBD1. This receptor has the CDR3 CASRQGVSDIQYF. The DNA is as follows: TGTGCCAGCAGACAGGGGGTTTCGGACATTCAGTACTTC.